Presented here are 28 T cell receptor beta chains from one specimen sequenced in a study of T cell responses to AZD1222 COVID-19 vaccine. The assay was immunoSEQ multiplex PCR, and TCRdb's table has in-frame clones only and misses some. The sample holds about 150,000 clones, around 85% seen once. The sample was peripheral blood, taken 28 days after the second AZD1222 dose. The receptors come from an adult who received the AZD1222 COVID-19 vaccine.

CDR3 loop: CASSLGGQSRYTF. In nucleotides, the CDR3 is TGCGCCAGCAGCTTGGGGGGCCAGTCGAGATACACCTTC. The gene calls are TRBV5-1 and TRBJ1-2; the D gene is possibly TRBD1 (5 bases). Trimming stripped 0 bases from V and 11 bases from J, with 14 bases between. The CDR3 spans 13 residues. Looked up from germline, CDR1 is SGHRS and CDR2 is YFSETQ.

The chain combines TRBV2 with TRBJ1-4; maybe TRBD1 (5 bases). Germline CDR1 reads SNHLY; CDR2 reads FYNNEI. The CDR3 spans 15 residues. Deletions cut 6 bases from V and 0 bases from J, with 11 bases between. For the CDR3, the DNA is TGTGCCAGCAGGGGGCTGACTGCAACTAATGAAAAACTGTTTTTT. This gives the protein CASRGLTATNEKLFF. The variable domain in full, completed from reference TRBV2 and TRBJ1-4, reads EPEVTQTPSHQVTQMGQEVILRCVPISNHLYFYWYRQILGQKVEFLVSFYNNEISEKSEIFDDQFSVERPDGSNFTLKIRSTKLEDSAMYFCASRGLTATNEKLFFGSGTQLSVL.

This clone has more than one count but fewer than ten. The gene calls are TRBV12-3 or TRBV12-4 and TRBJ2-2; TRBD1 matches at 8 bases. This CDR3 region has 13 residues. V lost 6 bases, J lost 10 bases, and 7 bases stayed unmatched. As DNA, the CDR3 is TGTGCCAGCAGCCCGGGACAGGCCTTGGAGCTGTTTTTT. Translating gives CASSPGQALELFF.

The chain is built from TRBV25-1 and TRBJ1-4; tentative D call: TRBD1 (5 bases). The V end was cut by 4 bases, the J end by 4 bases, with 22 bases between. CDR1 and CDR2 (germline): MGHDK, SYGVNS. The CDR3 covers 18 residues. CDR3 in DNA: TGTGCCAGCAGTGCAAACCCCAGGGTCGAGCGAGATAATGAAAAACTGTTTTTT. Protein product: CASSANPRVERDNEKLFF.

The V and J genes are TRBV24-1 and TRBJ2-3, with 12 bases that match TRBD1. CDR3 length equals 19 residues. Germline V gene lookup returns CDR1 KGHDR and CDR2 SFDVKD. With 2 bases clipped from V and 5 bases from J, the junction kept 13 bases outside the gene matches. This chain's CDR3 is CATSDSKGGQGARVDTQYF. The CDR3 DNA reads as TGTGCCACCAGTGATTCCAAGGGGGGACAGGGGGCGCGGGTAGATACGCAGTATTTT.

The chain links TRBV7-2 to TRBJ1-2; TRBD1 aligns across 7 bases. CDR1 and CDR2 from the germline V gene are SGHTA and FQGNSA. The CDR3 totals 16 residues. The ends lost 3 bases at V and 2 bases at J; junction bases unmatched: 9. The CDR3 loop reads CASSFRSGGGNYGYTF. CDR3 sequence (DNA): TGTGCCAGCAGCTTTAGATCAGGGGGTGGCAACTATGGCTACACCTTC.

The rearrangement links TRBV5-1 to TRBJ1-1, with D possibly TRBD1 on 5 matching bases. This CDR3 spans 17 amino acids. Germline V gives CDR1 SGHRS, CDR2 YFSETQ. Between the trimmed V and J ends, which lost 4 bases and 0 bases, there was a span of 19 bases. CDR3 nucleotides: TGCGCCAGCAGCGGTCAGGGAGAAGTGGTGATGAACACTGAAGCTTTCTTT. It yields the protein CASSGQGEVVMNTEAFF.

V and J are TRBV27 and TRBJ2-7; D may be TRBD2 (6 bases). The CDR3 sequence is 14 residues long. Germline CDR1 reads MNHEY; CDR2 reads SMNVEV (reference sequence). V was cut by 5 bases and J by 7 bases, with 18 bases left in between. As DNA, the CDR3 is TGTGCCAGCAGTCCAGGGACTGGCCTTTATGAGCAGTACTTC. It codes for CASSPGTGLYEQYF.

The rearrangement joins TRBV6-5 to TRBJ2-2; D is unresolved. V lost 5 bases, J lost 8 bases, and 6 bases lay in between. The CDR3 loop spans 11 amino acids. Germline values: CDR1 MNHEY, CDR2 SVGAGI. The DNA for the CDR3 is TGTGCCAGCAGTCGTCTGGGGGAGCTGTTTTTT. Encoded protein: CASSRLGELFF.

V usage is TRBV5-4 and J usage is TRBJ2-3, with 7 bases matching TRBD2. Per germline, CDR1 SGHNT and CDR2 YYREEE (reference sequence). The CDR3 runs 16 residues. Unmatched junction bases numbered 7, after V lost 0 bases and J lost 3 bases. In DNA, the CDR3 is TGTGCCAGCAGCTTGGGGGCCCTAGCGGAGACAGATACGCAGTATTTT. Residues: CASSLGALAETDTQYF.

The chain uses TRBV4-1 and TRBJ1-5, with D unclear. Germline values: CDR1 MGHRA, CDR2 YSYEKL. This CDR3 is built from 17 residues. Trimming shortened V by 0 bases and J by 0 bases, and 12 bases separated the two germline ends. The CDR3 DNA reads TGCGCCAGCAGCCAAGAACGGGATTACTATAGCAATCAGCCCCAGCATTTT. It codes for CASSQERDYYSNQPQHF.

V is TRBV4-1 and J is TRBJ2-4, with 12 bases identical to TRBD2. The J segment lost 1 base and the V segment lost 3 bases, leaving 7 bases of the junction unmatched. This CDR3 is built from 18 residues. Germline lookup yields CDR1 MGHRA and CDR2 YSYEKL. Here the CDR3 reads CASSQGLAGGRAKNIQYF. Written as DNA, the CDR3 is TGCGCCAGCAGCCAGGGTCTAGCGGGGGGGCGGGCCAAAAACATTCAGTACTTC.

The chain carries TRBV4-1 and TRBJ1-5; no clear D gene. V was pared by 1 base and J by 6 bases, with 13 bases between. This CDR3 contains 15 residues. Germline CDR1 MGHRA, CDR2 YSYEKL. Written as DNA, the CDR3 is TGCGCCAGCAGCCAAGGTAGAAACGTGGGTCAGCCCCAGCATTTT. Translation: CASSQGRNVGQPQHF.

The CDR3 loop reads CASSHPAGYEQYF. The CDR3 DNA follows: TGTGCCAGTAGCCACCCTGCAGGCTACGAGCAGTACTTC. The chain recombines TRBV19 with TRBJ2-7; unclear D gene. The CDR3 sequence is 13 residues long. V was cut by 6 bases and J by 3 bases, with 12 bases left in between. Germline V gene data show CDR1 as LNHDA and CDR2 as SQIVND (reference sequence). The full variable domain, its missing parts supplied by reference TRBV19 and TRBJ2-7, is DGGITQSPKYLFRKEGQNVTLSCEQNLNHDAMYWYRQDPGQGLRLIYYSQIVNDFQKGDIAEGYSVSREKKESFPLTVTSAQKNPTAFYLCASSHPAGYEQYFGPGTRLTVT.

This chain uses TRBV21-1 with TRBJ1-5; the tabulated D call, TRBD1, remains unverified against the DNA. TRBV21-1 is tagged as a pseudogene. This CDR3 contains 15 residues. The CDR3 here is CASSKVSGAEQPQHF. Written as DNA, the CDR3 is TGTGCCAGCAGCAAAGTATCAGGGGCCGAGCAGCCCCAGCATTTT.

The V and J genes are TRBV2 and TRBJ1-2, with a weak D call TRBD1 (5 bases). Between the trimmed V and J ends, which lost 5 bases and 4 bases, there was a span of 14 bases. The CDR3 has 14 residues. Germline CDR1 and CDR2: SNHLY and FYNNEI. Here the CDR3 reads CASSTDVGGYGYTF. Here the CDR3 DNA reads TGTGCCAGCAGTACGGACGTCGGGGGCTATGGCTACACCTTC.

The gene calls are TRBV18 and TRBJ1-3; D might be TRBD1 (5 bases). V was cut by 8 bases and J by 0 bases, with 8 bases left in between. Germline values: CDR1 KGHSH, CDR2 LQKENI. The length of the CDR3 is 13 residues. The CDR3 is CASDGGSGNTIYF. The CDR3 DNA is TGTGCCAGCGACGGGGGCTCTGGAAACACCATATATTTT.

This clone was seen once. The chain combines TRBV19 with TRBJ2-5; TRBD1 matches at 8 bases. The V and J ends lost 6 bases and 5 bases, in that order; junction bases with no gene match: 2. Germline CDR1 is LNHDA and CDR2 is SQIVND (reference sequence). CDR3 length: 12 residues. The CDR3 loop reads CASRDRGETQYF. The CDR3 nucleotides are TGTGCCAGTAGAGACAGGGGTGAGACCCAGTACTTC.

The CDR3 nucleotides are TGTGCCAGCAGCCTCCGGACAGGGGGGCGCATTGTATCTGGGGCCAACGTCCTGACTTTC. Its translation is CASSLRTGGRIVSGANVLTF. The gene calls are TRBV7-8 and TRBJ2-6; 10 nucleotides match TRBD1. The CDR3 is made up of 20 amino acids. The germline CDR1 and CDR2 sequences are SGHVS and FQNEAQ. The V gene end was trimmed by 5 bases and the J gene end by 1 base; junction bases not matched to a gene: 14.

This clone was found a few times. CDR3 sequence: CASSFASNTGELFF. CDR3 nucleotides: TGTGCCAGCAGCTTTGCTTCGAACACCGGGGAGCTGTTTTTT. The gene calls are TRBV7-2 and TRBJ2-2, with D hard to call. V lost 3 bases and J lost 0, with 5 bases in between. The CDR3 length is 14 residues. Looked up from germline, CDR1 is SGHTA and CDR2 is FQGNSA.

V gene TRBV19 combines with J gene TRBJ2-1; 7 bases align to TRBD1. V lost 4 bases to trimming and J lost 10 bases; unmatched junction nucleotides: 7. Germline-derived CDR1 and CDR2 are LNHDA and SQIVND (reference sequence). The CDR3 consists of 13 residues. CDR3 region: CASSTILGQEQFF. The CDR3 nucleotides read TGTGCCAGTAGTACAATCCTGGGACAGGAGCAGTTCTTC.

This clone turned up a few times. The V and J genes are TRBV18 and TRBJ2-2, with D unclear. V was pared by 3 bases and J by 3 bases, with 14 bases between. Germline loops: CDR1 KGHSH, CDR2 LQKENI. The CDR3 runs 16 residues. The CDR3: CASSPAFRSDTGELFF. The CDR3 DNA follows: TGTGCCAGCTCACCGGCGTTCAGGTCTGACACCGGGGAGCTGTTTTTT.

V and J are TRBV3-1 (or the pseudogene TRBV3-2) and TRBJ2-1, with 11 bases identical to TRBD2. Germline CDR1 reads LGHDT; CDR2 reads YNNKEL (reference sequence). CDR3 length equals 15 residues. Trimming cost V 4 bases and J 8 bases; bases outside gene matches: 7. CDR3 region: CASSLSGGAVYEQFF. DNA of the CDR3: TGTGCCAGCAGCCTTAGCGGGGGGGCTGTCTATGAGCAGTTCTTC.

This clone appeared a few times. The V call is TRBV10-2, the J call TRBJ2-5; D not resolved. Per the germline V gene, CDR1 is WSHSY and CDR2 is SAAADI. Trimming pared 5 bases from V and 1 base from J, leaving 11 bases between. This CDR3 has 14 residues. CDR3 nucleotide sequence: TGCGCCAGCAGTCGCCCCCCGTTCCAAGAGACCCAGTACTTC. Its translation is CASSRPPFQETQYF.

The chain has TRBV30 and TRBJ1-1; a possible D gene is TRBD1 (5 bases). V shed 0 bases and J shed 5 bases, with 16 bases lying between them. Per the germline V gene, CDR1 is GTSNPN and CDR2 is SVGIG (reference sequence). The CDR3 is made up of 15 amino acids. The chain's CDR3 is CAWSVIGGGGTEAFF. CDR3 sequence (DNA): TGTGCCTGGAGTGTCATCGGGGGTGGAGGGACTGAAGCTTTCTTT.

This chain links TRBV11-2 with TRBJ2-7, with 9 bases identical to TRBD1. Per germline, CDR1 SGHAT and CDR2 FQNNGV. This CDR3 contains 15 residues. J was trimmed by 0 bases and V by 2 bases; bases with no gene match: 2. CDR3 sequence (DNA): TGTGCCAGCAGCTTAAGGGACAGGGCCTCCTACGAGCAGTACTTC. It encodes CASSLRDRASYEQYF.

The V gene is TRBV19, the J gene TRBJ2-7; D may be TRBD2 (7 bases). V was pared by 5 bases and J by 3 bases, with 17 bases between. The CDR3 is 15 amino acids. Germline V gives CDR1 LNHDA, CDR2 SQIVND (reference sequence). The CDR3 loop is CASSLRAGANYEQYF. CDR3 nucleotides: TGTGCCAGTAGTCTGCGGGCGGGGGCCAACTACGAGCAGTACTTC.

This clone has more than one count but fewer than ten. The V gene is TRBV6-5, the J gene TRBJ1-2, with 7 positions matching TRBD1. This CDR3 contains 14 residues. Germline CDR1 and CDR2: MNHEY and SVGAGI. With 9 bases clipped from V and 2 bases from J, the junction kept 9 bases outside the gene matches. The CDR3 DNA reads as TGTGCCAGTCAGGTGCCGGGACAGAACTATGGCTACACCTTC. Residues: CASQVPGQNYGYTF.